This T cell receptor beta chain was identified during a study of T cell responses to AZD1222 COVID-19 vaccine (dated by TCRdb to the early 2020s). Some background on the complete study: AZD1222 recipients with second doses at about 4 weeks or about 12 weeks were pooled, because spike-specific TCR depth and breadth did not differ between schedules. TCR sequencing was performed for fewer than 250 trial participants, of whom about 200 were given two doses of AZD1222 and 26 were given two doses of MenACWY control vaccine. Trial participants were enrolled by age into subgroups of 18-55, 56-69 and 70-plus years, and roughly 160, 29 and 62 TCR-sequenced participants, respectively, were included in these subgroups.

What the study reported, not specific to this receptor: The 56-69-year group was small, and its depth increase did not reach significance, likely because of low power. Reportedly, almost half of the unique spike-specific TCRs recognized epitopes lying outside the regions that are mutated in the B.1.351 and B.1.1.7 variants. Conclusions about previously exposed vaccinees are limited because only six or seven AZD1222 recipients were SARS-CoV-2 seropositive at baseline. After two AZD1222 doses, both the breadth and the depth of spike-specific TCRs were significantly higher than at day 0 and than in MenACWY recipients. Participants were mostly white British and included more females than males, and it was suggested by the authors that clonal diversity may have been underestimated. Because no day 14 peak-response samples were available, the repertoires could be characterized only after the peak T cell response. The whole spike protein was spanned by vaccine-associated CD4 TCRs, and dominant responses were seen in regions 160-218 and 743-854.

The junction shows trimming of 1 base on V and 3 bases on J, plus 6 bases between the germline ends. According to the germline V gene, CDR1 reads MGHRA and CDR2 reads YSYEKL. The CDR3 holds 14 amino acids from the cysteine to the phenylalanine. Of all the DNA, just the CDR3 is kept, 42 bases in frame from base 1. This clone was found once. Its antigen is still unknown. The record has no base qualities; no much larger clone is one base away. The CDR3 regions of human TCRbeta chains were subjected to immunosequencing. As for the authors' bioinformatics: TCRs in the repertoires were matched against a reference library of SARS-CoV-2-specific TCRs that had been generated with the MIRA antigen-specificity platform. Breadth was defined as the fraction of unique TCRs that were SARS-CoV-2-associated. Depth was defined as the fraction of total T cells that were SARS-CoV-2-associated. Using the MIRA data, each spike-specific TCR was assigned both to the spike region to which the TCR was reactive and to a CD4 or CD8 class. Log10-transformed breadth and depth values were compared by one-way ANOVA with Sidak's multiple comparisons tests. TCRdb took this table from immuneACCESS and kept in-frame rearrangements with V and J called. Such tables lack part of the clones; where checked against another copy, unresolved V genes explain under half of the gap, and the rest is unexplained. That table is the source of V, J and clone size, and D and trimming were worked out from the DNA. A total of about 87,000 clones appear in this sample, about 90% of them only once. Jointly, the top ten make up 8.4% of the sample.

Taken with the paper, the label for time point translates to: baseline before first vaccination. Samples from vaccinated people were obtained from the UK trials COV001 and COV002, which included a single-blind randomized controlled phase 2/3 trial of AZD1222 (ChAdOx1 nCoV-19) in healthy adults. For TCRbeta chain sequencing, PBMC samples from trial participants were taken at day 0 and at day 28 after the second dose. This specimen consisted of peripheral blood, obtained on day 0 of AZD1222 vaccination. The TCR sequence derives from an adult in good health. This chain is built from TRBV4-1 and TRBJ1-4; no D segment can be confidently identified. The DNA sequence is as follows: TGCGCCAGCAGCCAAGCTGTACCTAATGAAAAACTGTTTTTT. The resulting protein is CASSQAVPNEKLFF.